This T cell receptor beta chain was obtained from a study of cytomegalovirus exposure and HLA in healthy donors. Overall study findings and caveats: The authors listed 164 TCR beta chains as cytomegalovirus-associated.

These donors were members of the approximately 110-subject validation cohort, a group separate from the roughly 670-subject first cohort. V was clipped by 4 bases and J by 4 bases; unmatched bases: 11. Germline-derived CDR1 and CDR2 are SGDLS and YYNGEE. The CDR3 is made up of 16 amino acids. Sequencing was performed with immunoSEQ multiplex PCR; in TCRdb, only in-frame clones are kept and a portion is missing. The profile shows under 350,000 clones, just over 85% of them singletons. As regards this clone: Its target is unknown.

The TCR comes from a woman between 18 and 29 years old in good health and CMV-seronegative. The sequencing input was PBMCs. The J gene is TRBJ1-2, the V gene TRBV9, with 9 positions matching TRBD1. This CDR3 is CASSFSTGGESYGYTF. In nucleotides, the CDR3 is TGTGCCAGCAGCTTTTCCACAGGGGGCGAAAGCTATGGCTACACCTTC.